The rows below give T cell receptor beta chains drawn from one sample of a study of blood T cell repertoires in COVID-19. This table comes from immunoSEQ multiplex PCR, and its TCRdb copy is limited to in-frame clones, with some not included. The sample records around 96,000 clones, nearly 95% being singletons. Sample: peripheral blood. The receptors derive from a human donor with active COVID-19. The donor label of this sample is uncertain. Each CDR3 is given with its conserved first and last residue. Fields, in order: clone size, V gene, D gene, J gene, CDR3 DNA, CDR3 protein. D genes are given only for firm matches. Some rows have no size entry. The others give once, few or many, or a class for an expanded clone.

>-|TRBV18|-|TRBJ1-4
TGTGCCAGCTCAAAGGGGAATGATGGAAAACTGTTTTTT
CASSKGNDGKLFF
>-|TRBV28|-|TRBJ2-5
TGTGCCAGCAGTCTAACCGGAGGCACGGAGACCCAGTACTTC
CASSLTGGTETQYF
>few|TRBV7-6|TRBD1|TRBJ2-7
TGTGCCAGCAGCCCGGACAGGAGCTCCTACGAGCAGTACTTC
CASSPDRSSYEQYF
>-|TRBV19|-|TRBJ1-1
TGTGCCGCCGGGGGGACCACTGAAGCTTTCTTT
CAAGGTTEAFF
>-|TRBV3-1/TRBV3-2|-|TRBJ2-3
TGTGCCAGCAGCCAAGTAAACACAGATACGCAGTATTTT
CASSQVNTDTQYF
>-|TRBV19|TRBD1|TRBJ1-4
TGTGCCAGTAGTGCTCCGGGACAGGGGTGGACTAATGAAAAACTGTTTTTT
CASSAPGQGWTNEKLFF
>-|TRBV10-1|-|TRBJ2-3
TGCGCCAGCAGCACACCCTCGGGTACGCAGTATTTT
CASSTPSGTQYF
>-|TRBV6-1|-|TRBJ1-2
TGTGCCAGCAGTGAAACGGGACTCGAAGTCTATGGCTACACCTTC
CASSETGLEVYGYTF
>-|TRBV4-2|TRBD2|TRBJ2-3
TGTGCCAGCAGCCCTACGGGGGGAATTAGCACAGATACGCAGTATTTT
CASSPTGGISTDTQYF
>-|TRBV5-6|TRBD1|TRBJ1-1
TGTGCCAGCACTTTGGGTGGGACAGTTAACACTGAAGCTTTCTTT
CASTLGGTVNTEAFF
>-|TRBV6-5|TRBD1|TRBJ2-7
TGTGCCAGCAGTTACTCCGGACAGGGGGCCTACGAGCAGTACTTC
CASSYSGQGAYEQYF
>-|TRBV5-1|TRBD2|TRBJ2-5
TGCGCCAGCAGCTCGACTAGCGGGGGGGCCATCGGGACCCAGTACTTC
CASSSTSGGAIGTQYF
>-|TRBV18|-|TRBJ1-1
TGTGCCAGCTCACCAGGGGCCAACACTGAAGCTTTCTTT
CASSPGANTEAFF
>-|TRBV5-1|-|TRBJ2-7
TGCGCCAGCAGCCTGGACACCCCGTACGAGCAGTACTTC
CASSLDTPYEQYF
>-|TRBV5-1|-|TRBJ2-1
TGCGCCAGCAGCGATTTCGGGAGCTCCTACAATGAGCAGTTCTTC
CASSDFGSSYNEQFF
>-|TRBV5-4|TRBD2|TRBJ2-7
TGTGCCAGCACTGGGGGAGCGGGAGCCCAATACGAGCAGTACTTC
CASTGGAGAQYEQYF
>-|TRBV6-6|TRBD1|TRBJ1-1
TGTGCCAGCAGTTACTCTGGACAGGCGGGCACTGAAGCTTTCTTT
CASSYSGQAGTEAFF
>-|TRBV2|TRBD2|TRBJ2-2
TGTGCCAGCAGTGGGATAGCGGGGACAACCCGGGAGCTGTTTTTT
CASSGIAGTTRELFF
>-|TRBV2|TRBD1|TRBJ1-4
TGTGCCAGCAGTGAACCGGGACAGGGCGAAAAACTGTTTTTT
CASSEPGQGEKLFF
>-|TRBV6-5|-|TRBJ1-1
TGTGCCAGCAGTTACTCGACCCACAGCCCAACTGAAGCTTTCTTT
CASSYSTHSPTEAFF
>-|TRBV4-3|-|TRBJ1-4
TGCGCCAGCAGCCAAGATTGGGGCCACGAAAAACTGTTTTTT
CASSQDWGHEKLFF
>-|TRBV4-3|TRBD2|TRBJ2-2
TGCGCCAGCAGCTCTAGCGGGAGTAGTGCCGGGGAGCTGTTTTTT
CASSSSGSSAGELFF
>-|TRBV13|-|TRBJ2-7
TGTGCCAGCAGCTCCCTACGGGACACGACCTACGAGCAGTACTTC
CASSSLRDTTYEQYF
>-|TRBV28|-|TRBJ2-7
TGTGCCAGCAGTTTGATCGCAGAGGCCTCCTACGAGCAGTACTTC
CASSLIAEASYEQYF
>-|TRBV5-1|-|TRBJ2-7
TGCGCCAGCAGCTGGGGGGACGAGCAGTACTTC
CASSWGDEQYF
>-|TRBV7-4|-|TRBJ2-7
TGTGCCAGCAGCCCGCGACGGACCAGGGAATACGAGCAGTACTTC
CASSPRRTREYEQYF
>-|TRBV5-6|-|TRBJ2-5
TGTGCCAGCAGCTTGGGGGTGACTAGGAAGACCCAGTACTTC
CASSLGVTRKTQYF
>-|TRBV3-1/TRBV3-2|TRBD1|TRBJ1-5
TGTGCCAGCAGCCAGGACGGGACAGCCCTCCAGCCCCAGCATTTT
CASSQDGTALQPQHF
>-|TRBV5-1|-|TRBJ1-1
TGCGCCAGCAGCCCAGAGGGGGTTAACACTGAAGCTTTCTTT
CASSPEGVNTEAFF
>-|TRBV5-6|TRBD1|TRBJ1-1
TGTGCCAGCAGCTTGGCGCTCGCAGGGGGGACTGAAGCTTTCTTT
CASSLALAGGTEAFF
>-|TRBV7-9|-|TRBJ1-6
TGTGCCAGCACCTCAGGGGCACGCTATAATTCACCCCTCCACTTT
CASTSGARYNSPLHF
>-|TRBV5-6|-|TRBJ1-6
TGTGCCAGCAGCTTGGGGACTGCCGTGGCCAATTCACCCCTCCACTTT
CASSLGTAVANSPLHF
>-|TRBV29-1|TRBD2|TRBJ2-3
TGCAGCGTTAAAATTCTAGCGGGAGCAGATACGCAGTATTTT
CSVKILAGADTQYF
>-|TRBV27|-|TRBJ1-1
TGTGCCAGCCACTCCACTGACATGAACACTGAAGCTTTCTTT
CASHSTDMNTEAFF
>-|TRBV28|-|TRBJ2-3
TGTGCCAGCAGTTTAGCTGTTGGGGCCGGTACGCAGTATTTT
CASSLAVGAGTQYF
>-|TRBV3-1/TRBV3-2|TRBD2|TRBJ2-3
TGTGCCAGCAGCCAAGCTGCTCATTCAGCGGGACTCGCAGATACGCAGTATTTT
CASSQAAHSAGLADTQYF
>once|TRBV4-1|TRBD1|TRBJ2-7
TGCGCCAGCAGCCAATGGACAGGGGGCGCATTGTACGAGCAGTACTTC
CASSQWTGGALYEQYF
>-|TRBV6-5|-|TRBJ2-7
TGTGCCAGCAGTTACTCAGAGCCCTTCTACGAGCAGTACTTC
CASSYSEPFYEQYF
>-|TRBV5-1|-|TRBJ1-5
TGCGCCAGCAGCTTGCGGGGTGGTGGCAATCAGCCCCAGCATTTT
CASSLRGGGNQPQHF
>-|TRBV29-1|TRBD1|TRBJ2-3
TGCAGCGTTGGACAGGGGGTAAGAACAGATACGCAGTATTTT
CSVGQGVRTDTQYF
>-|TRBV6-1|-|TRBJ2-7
TGTGCCAGCAGTGACCTTCGGGGGGCGGGGGCTAAATTC
CASSDLRGAGAKF
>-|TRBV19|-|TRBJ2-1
TGTGCCAGTATGGGTAGGGGGGGGCTAGACAATGAGCAGTTCTTC
CASMGRGGLDNEQFF
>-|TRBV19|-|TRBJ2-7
TGTGCCAGTAGTATCTTTGCAGGGGATCACGAGCAGTACTTC
CASSIFAGDHEQYF
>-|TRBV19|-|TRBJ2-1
TGTGCCAGTAGTATACCGAGCTCCTACAATGAGCAGTTCTTC
CASSIPSSYNEQFF
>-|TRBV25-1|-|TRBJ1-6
TGTGCCAGCAGTGAATCGGGTTCACCCCTCCACTTT
CASSESGSPLHF
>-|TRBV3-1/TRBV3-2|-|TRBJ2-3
TGTGCCAGCAGCCGCACTCCCGGCCCCGCGGCAGATACGCAGTATTTT
CASSRTPGPAADTQYF
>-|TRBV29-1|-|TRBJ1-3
TGCAGCATAAGGACCGGAGCAGGGTTGGCCATATATTTT
CSIRTGAGLAIYF
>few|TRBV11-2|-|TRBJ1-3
TGTGCCAGCAGCTTAGAGAGGCAGGGAAACACCATATATTTT
CASSLERQGNTIYF
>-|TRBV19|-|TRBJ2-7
TGTGCCAGACCCTCGGGGAGAAACACCTACGAGCAGTACTTC
CARPSGRNTYEQYF
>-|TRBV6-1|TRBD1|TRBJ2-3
TGTGCCAGCAGTGCGGGACAGAAGACTCGCGGAGCAGATACGCAGTATTTT
CASSAGQKTRGADTQYF
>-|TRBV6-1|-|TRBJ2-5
TGTGCCAGCAGTGAAGGAGGACTAACAGTGAAAGAGACCCAGTACTTC
CASSEGGLTVKETQYF